One T cell receptor (beta chain) is described in this entry. Antigen: not known. Profiled with immunoSEQ multiplex PCR; TCRdb holds only in-frame clones, not every one. The sample holds under 150,000 clones, 80% to 90% seen once. V shed 0 bases and J 7 bases; nucleotides not matched to a gene: 10. Germline V gives CDR1 LGHNA, CDR2 YNFKEQ. This CDR3 comprises 17 residues. This sample is part of a study of cytomegalovirus exposure and HLA in healthy donors. The study's findings and limits: In vitro, a few CMV-associated chains proved specific for CMV antigens.

V usage is TRBV4-2 and J usage is TRBJ2-7; 12 bases are shared with TRBD2. Sequencing was carried out using PBMCs. The source is a young woman in good health and CMV-seronegative. Here the CDR3 reads CASSQDWLAGGLEEQYF. CDR3 in DNA: TGTGCCAGCAGCCAAGATTGGCTAGCGGGGGGGCTGGAGGAGCAGTACTTC.